This TCR beta chain was sequenced for a study of STAT5B mutations in CD4+ large granular lymphocyte leukemia. At the level of the study: Among healthy donors, a particular HLA allele went with more CDR3 'QG' motifs. Study conclusions and caveats: Main leukemic clonotypes were patient-specific, but around 25% appeared at low frequency elsewhere. Without HLA matching, higher CD4+ than CD8+ T-LGLL clonality could reflect small sample size.

This clone was detected only once. The target antigen is unknown. Only in-frame clones appear in the TCRdb table, and some are missing; sequencing was by immunoSEQ multiplex PCR. This table holds around 28,000 clones, around 70% found once. CDR1 is MNHEY, CDR2 SVGAGI, per germline. The CDR3 has 15 amino acids. V was clipped by 4 bases and J by 7 bases; unmatched bases: 10. The gene calls are TRBV6-5 and TRBJ1-1; 9 bases are a match to TRBD1. Sequencing was done on a sample of CD4+ T cells from blood buffy coats. The TCR comes from a human donor in good health. CDR3 in amino acids: CASSSRDRAAGEAFF. CDR3 sequence (DNA): TGTGCCAGCAGTTCACGGGACAGGGCGGCGGGTGAAGCTTTCTTT.